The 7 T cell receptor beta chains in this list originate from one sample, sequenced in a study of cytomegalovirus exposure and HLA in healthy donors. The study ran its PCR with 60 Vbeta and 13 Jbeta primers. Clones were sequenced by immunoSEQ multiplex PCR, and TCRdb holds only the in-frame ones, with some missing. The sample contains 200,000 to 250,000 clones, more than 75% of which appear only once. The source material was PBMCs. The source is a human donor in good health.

DNA of the CDR3: TGTGCCAGCAGACCAGGGACAGCCGCGAACACCGGGGAGCTGTTTTTT. As protein: CASRPGTAANTGELFF. The chain is built from TRBV27 and TRBJ2-2; 7 bases align to TRBD1. The length of the CDR3 is 16 residues. Germline lookup yields CDR1 MNHEY and CDR2 SMNVEV (reference sequence). V lost 6 bases to trimming and J lost 0 bases; unmatched junction nucleotides: 7.

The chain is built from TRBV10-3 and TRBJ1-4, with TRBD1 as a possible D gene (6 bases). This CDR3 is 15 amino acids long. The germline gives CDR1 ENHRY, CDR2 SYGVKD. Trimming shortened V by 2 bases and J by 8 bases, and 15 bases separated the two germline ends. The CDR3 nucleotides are TGTGCCATCAGTGAGAATATAGGGGGAAGGGAAAAACTGTTTTTT. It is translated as CAISENIGGREKLFF.

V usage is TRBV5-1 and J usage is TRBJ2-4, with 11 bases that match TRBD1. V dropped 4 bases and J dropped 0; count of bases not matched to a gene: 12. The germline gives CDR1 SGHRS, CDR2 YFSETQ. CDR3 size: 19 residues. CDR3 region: CASSAWTGGARVAKNIQYF. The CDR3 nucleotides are TGCGCCAGCAGCGCCTGGACAGGGGGCGCGAGGGTAGCCAAAAACATTCAGTACTTC.

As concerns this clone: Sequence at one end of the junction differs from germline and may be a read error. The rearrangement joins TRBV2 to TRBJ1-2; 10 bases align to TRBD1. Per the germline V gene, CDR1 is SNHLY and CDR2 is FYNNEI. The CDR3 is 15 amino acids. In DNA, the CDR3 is TGTGCCAGCAGAGAAGAGGACAGGGGGGACTATGGCTACACCTTC. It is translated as CASREEDRGDYGYTF. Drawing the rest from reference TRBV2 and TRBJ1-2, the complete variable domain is EPEVTQTPSHQVTQMGQEVILRCVPISNHLYFYWYRQILGQKVEFLVSFYNNEISEKSEIFDDQFSVERPDGSNFTLKIRSTKLEDSAMYFCASREEDRGDYGYTFGSGTRLTVV.

For the CDR3, the DNA is TGTGCCAGCAGCCTAAGGGACAGGGTACACGAGCAGTACTTC. Amino acids: CASSLRDRVHEQYF. The J gene is TRBJ2-7, the V gene TRBV7-8, with 9 bases that match TRBD1. Losses at the gene ends were 5 bases for V and 5 bases for J; bases not matched to a gene: 7. The CDR3 runs 14 residues. Germline lookup yields CDR1 SGHVS and CDR2 FQNEAQ.

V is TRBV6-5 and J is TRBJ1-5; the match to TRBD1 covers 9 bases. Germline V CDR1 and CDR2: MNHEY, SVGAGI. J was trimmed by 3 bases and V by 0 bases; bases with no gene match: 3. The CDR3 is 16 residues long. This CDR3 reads CASSYSGQGLNQPQHF. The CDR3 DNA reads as TGTGCCAGCAGTTACTCAGGACAGGGGCTCAATCAGCCCCAGCATTTT.

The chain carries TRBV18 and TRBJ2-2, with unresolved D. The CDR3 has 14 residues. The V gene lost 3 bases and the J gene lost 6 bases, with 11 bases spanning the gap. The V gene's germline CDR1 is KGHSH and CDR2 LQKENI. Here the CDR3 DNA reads TGTGCCAGCTCACCTCGTGGAGAGCCCGGGGAGCTGTTTTTT. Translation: CASSPRGEPGELFF.